This T cell receptor (beta chain) comes out of a study of T-cell reconstitution after alpha-beta-depleted transplantation in children. Study-wide points: In patients about two months after transplant, alpha-beta T cells reportedly arose from several hundred expanded graft clones. A year post-transplant, T-cell counts and diversity derived mostly from newly produced T cells. Surviving recipient T cells and intrathymic progenitors accounted for some patients' high TCRbeta diversity at day 60.

TCRbeta library preparation incorporated unique molecular identifiers. MiXCR, run by TCRdb on the PCR reads, gives a single entry per CDR3 protein. In the table there are about 250,000 distinct CDR3 sequences, 20% to 30% of which are singletons. The germline CDR1 and CDR2 sequences are SGHRS and YFSETQ. The V end lost 4 bases, the J end lost 2 bases, and 17 bases lay between the germline ends. The CDR3 runs 16 residues. As regards this clonotype: Its antigen is unidentified.

The TCR was taken from a female patient aged 2-10 years who had a stem cell transplant for congenital amegakaryocytic thrombocytopenia, so the T cells may come from the graft donor. The V and J genes are TRBV5-1 and TRBJ2-3; possibly TRBD1 for D (6 bases). Sequencing used PBMCs, mostly from graft donor cells, obtained 360 days after TCRalphabeta/CD19-depleted stem cell transplant. CDR3 region: CASSRLGQQITDTQYF. The CDR3 coding sequence is TGCGCCAGCAGCAGATTAGGACAGCAGATCACAGATACGCAGTATTTT.